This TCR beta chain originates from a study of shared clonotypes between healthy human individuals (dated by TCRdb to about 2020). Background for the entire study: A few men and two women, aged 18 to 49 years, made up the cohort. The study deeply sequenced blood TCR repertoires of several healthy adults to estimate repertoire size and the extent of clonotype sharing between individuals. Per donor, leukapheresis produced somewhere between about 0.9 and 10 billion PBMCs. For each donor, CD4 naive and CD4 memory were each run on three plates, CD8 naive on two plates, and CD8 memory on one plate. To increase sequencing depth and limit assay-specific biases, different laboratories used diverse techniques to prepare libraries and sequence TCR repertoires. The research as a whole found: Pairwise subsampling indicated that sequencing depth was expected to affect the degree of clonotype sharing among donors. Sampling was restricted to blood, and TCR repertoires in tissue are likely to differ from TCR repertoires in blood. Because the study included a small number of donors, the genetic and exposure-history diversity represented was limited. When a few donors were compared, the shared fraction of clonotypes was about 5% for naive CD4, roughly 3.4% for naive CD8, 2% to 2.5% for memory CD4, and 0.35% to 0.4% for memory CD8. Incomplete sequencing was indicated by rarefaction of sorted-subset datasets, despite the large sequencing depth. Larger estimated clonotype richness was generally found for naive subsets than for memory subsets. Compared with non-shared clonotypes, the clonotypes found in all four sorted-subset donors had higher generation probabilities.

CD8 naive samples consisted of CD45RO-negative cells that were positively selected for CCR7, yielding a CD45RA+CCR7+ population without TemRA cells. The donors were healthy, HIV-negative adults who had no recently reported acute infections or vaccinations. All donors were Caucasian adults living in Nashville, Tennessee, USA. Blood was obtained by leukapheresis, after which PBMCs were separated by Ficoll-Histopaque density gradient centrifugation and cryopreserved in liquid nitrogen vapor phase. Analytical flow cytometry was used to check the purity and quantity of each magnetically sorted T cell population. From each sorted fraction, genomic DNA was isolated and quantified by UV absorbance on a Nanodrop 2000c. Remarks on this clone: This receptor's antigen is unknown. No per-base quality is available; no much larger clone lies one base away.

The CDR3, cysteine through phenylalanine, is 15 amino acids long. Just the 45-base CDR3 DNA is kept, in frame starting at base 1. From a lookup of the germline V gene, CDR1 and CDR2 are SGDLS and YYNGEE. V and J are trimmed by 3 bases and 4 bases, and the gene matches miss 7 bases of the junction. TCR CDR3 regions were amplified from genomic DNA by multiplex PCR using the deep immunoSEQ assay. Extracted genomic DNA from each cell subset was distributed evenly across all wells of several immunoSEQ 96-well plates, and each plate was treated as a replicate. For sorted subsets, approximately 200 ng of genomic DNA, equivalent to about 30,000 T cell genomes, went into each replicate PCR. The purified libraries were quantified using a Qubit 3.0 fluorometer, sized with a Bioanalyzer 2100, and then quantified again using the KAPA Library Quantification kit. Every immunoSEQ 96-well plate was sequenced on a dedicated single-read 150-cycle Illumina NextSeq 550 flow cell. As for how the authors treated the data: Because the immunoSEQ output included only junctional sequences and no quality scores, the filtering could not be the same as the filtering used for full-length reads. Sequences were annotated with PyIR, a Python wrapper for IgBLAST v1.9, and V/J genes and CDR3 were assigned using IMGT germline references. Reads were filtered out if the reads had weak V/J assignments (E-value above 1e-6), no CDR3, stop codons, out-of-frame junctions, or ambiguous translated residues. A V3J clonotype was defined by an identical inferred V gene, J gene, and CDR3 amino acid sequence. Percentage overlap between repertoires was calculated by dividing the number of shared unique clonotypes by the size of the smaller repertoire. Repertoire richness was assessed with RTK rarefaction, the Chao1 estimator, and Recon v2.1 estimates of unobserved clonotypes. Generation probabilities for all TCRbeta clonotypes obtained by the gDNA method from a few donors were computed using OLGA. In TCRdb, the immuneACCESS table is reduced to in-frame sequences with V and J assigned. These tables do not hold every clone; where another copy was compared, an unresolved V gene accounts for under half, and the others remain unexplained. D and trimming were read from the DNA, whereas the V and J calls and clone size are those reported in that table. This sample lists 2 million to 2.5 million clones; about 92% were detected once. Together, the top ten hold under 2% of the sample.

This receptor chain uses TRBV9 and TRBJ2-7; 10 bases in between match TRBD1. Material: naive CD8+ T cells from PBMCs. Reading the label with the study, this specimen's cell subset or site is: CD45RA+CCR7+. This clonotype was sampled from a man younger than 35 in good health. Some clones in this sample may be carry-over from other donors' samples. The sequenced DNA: TGTGCCAGCAGCGCGCGGACAGGGGGAGTGTACGAGCAGTACTTC. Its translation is CASSARTGGVYEQYF.